This TCR beta chain originates from a study of identical twins. CDR3 length equals 14 residues. Looked up from germline, CDR1 is DFQATT and CDR2 is SNEGSKA (reference sequence). The J segment lost 3 bases and the V segment lost 2 bases, leaving 5 bases of the junction unmatched. This clonotype was found once. Healthy Caucasians made up all donors. Template switching created a universal primer site, and the cDNA included unique molecular identifiers. MiXCR was run by TCRdb on the 5' RACE reads, yielding one entry per CDR3 protein. The table lists roughly 490,000 distinct CDR3 sequences, around 15% of them singletons, with approximately 0.98% in the top ten. These data were likewise used in another study, on yellow fever vaccine responses in identical twins.

The specimen was CD4+ T cells sorted from blood. The sequence was obtained from a woman younger than 30 in good health. The rearrangement links TRBV20-1 to TRBJ2-7, with TRBD2 identical over 9 bases. CDR3 sequence reads: CSARIAGADYEQYF. CDR3 coding DNA: TGCAGTGCTAGAATAGCGGGGGCCGACTACGAGCAGTACTTC.